This TCR beta chain was captured by sequencing in a study of human T cells and chemical hapten exposure. Whole-study findings and limits: Expanded TCR counts at PT1 were positively correlated with the patch test score. Expanded TCRs were compared with controls, and the expanded TCRs formed significantly more large CDR3 similarity clusters.

This clonotype turned up a few times. Its antigen is still unknown. The library tagged each cDNA molecule with unique molecular identifiers. TCRdb processed the RACE reads anew with MiXCR; each CDR3 protein has one entry. The sample holds about 90,000 distinct CDR3 sequences; approximately 10% are singletons and the top ten take around 1.1%. The germline V and J ends were trimmed by 3 bases and 5 bases, with 10 bases remaining between them. From germline, CDR1 is ENHRY and CDR2 SYGVKD. The length of the CDR3 is 13 residues. Time point described: patch test 3, about 24 weeks after DPC sensitization. Treatment in this sample: therapeutic diphenylcyclopropenone sensitization with weekly scalp DPC.

The genes are TRBV10-3 and TRBJ1-1; maybe TRBD1 (5 bases). The receptor's source is a woman in her twenties or thirties with alopecia areata. Some clones in this sample may be carry-over from other donors' samples. This sample comprised whole blood, obtained in connection with sensitization to the hapten diphenylcyclopropenone (DPC). CDR3 DNA: TGTGCCATCAGTGAATTGAGGGGAACTGAAGCTTTCTTT. It yields the protein CAISELRGTEAFF.